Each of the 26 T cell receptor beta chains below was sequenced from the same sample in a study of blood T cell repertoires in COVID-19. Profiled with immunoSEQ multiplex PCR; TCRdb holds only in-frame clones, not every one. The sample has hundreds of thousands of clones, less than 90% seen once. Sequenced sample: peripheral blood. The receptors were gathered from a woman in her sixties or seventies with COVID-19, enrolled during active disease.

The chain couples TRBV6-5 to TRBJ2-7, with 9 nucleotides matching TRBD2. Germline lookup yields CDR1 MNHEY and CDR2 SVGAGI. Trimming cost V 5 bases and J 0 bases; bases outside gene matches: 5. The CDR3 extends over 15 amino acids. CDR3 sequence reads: CASSPSGGTSYEQYF. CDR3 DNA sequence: TGTGCCAGCAGTCCGAGCGGGGGGACCTCCTACGAGCAGTACTTC.

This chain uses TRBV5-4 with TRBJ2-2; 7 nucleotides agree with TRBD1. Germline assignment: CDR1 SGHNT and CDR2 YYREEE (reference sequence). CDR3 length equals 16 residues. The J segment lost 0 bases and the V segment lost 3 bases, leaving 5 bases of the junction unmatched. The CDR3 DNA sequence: TGTGCCAGCAGCTGGGGGCAGGGGGCGAACACCGGGGAGCTGTTTTTT. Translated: CASSWGQGANTGELFF.

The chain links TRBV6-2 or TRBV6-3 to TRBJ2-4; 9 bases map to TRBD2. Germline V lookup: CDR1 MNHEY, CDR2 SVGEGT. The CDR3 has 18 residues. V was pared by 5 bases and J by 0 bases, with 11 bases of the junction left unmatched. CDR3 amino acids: CASSDSGGLTLAKNIQYF. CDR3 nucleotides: TGTGCCAGCAGTGACAGCGGGGGGCTCACCTTAGCCAAAAACATTCAGTACTTC.

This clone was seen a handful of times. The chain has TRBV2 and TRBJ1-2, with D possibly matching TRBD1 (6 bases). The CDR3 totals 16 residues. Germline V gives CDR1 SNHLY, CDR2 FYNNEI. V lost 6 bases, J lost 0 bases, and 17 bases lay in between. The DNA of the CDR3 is TGTGCCAGCAGAATAGGGGGGGAATCTACTAACTATGGCTACACCTTC. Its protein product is CASRIGGESTNYGYTF.

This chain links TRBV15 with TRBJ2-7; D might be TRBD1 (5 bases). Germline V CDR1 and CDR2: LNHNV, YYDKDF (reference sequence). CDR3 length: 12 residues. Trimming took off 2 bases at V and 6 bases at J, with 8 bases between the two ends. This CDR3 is CATSRQGFEQYF. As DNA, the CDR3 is TGTGCCACCAGCAGACAGGGATTCGAGCAGTACTTC. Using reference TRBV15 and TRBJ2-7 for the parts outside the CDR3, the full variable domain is DAMVIQNPRYQVTQFGKPVTLSCSQTLNHNVMYWYQQKSSQAPKLLFHYYDKDFNNEADTPDNFQSRRPNTSFCFLDIRSPGLGDTAMYLCATSRQGFEQYFGPGTRLTVT.

DNA for the CDR3: TGTGCCAGCAGCTTGGCTGGCGGGGGGGCGGAAGAGACCCAGTACTTC. This gives the protein CASSLAGGGAEETQYF. The V and J genes are TRBV5-4 and TRBJ2-5; 9 nucleotides line up with TRBD2. This CDR3 contains 16 residues. CDR1 and CDR2 (germline): SGHNT, YYREEE (reference sequence). Germline trimming cut 0 bases from V and 3 bases from J; bases unmatched to any gene: 6.

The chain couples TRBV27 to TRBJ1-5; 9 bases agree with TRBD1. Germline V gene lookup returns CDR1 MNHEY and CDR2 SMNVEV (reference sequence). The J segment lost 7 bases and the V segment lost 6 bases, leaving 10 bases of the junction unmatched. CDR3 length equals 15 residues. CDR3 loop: CASRPAGQGNQPQHF. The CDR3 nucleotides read TGTGCCAGCAGGCCCGCCGGACAGGGGAACCAGCCCCAGCATTTT.

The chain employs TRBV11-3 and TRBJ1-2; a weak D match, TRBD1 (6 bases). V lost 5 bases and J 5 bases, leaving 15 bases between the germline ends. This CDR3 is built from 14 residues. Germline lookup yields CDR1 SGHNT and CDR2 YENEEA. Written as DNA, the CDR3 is TGTGCCAGCAGCACCGAGACAGGTCTATATGGCTACACCTTC. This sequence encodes CASSTETGLYGYTF. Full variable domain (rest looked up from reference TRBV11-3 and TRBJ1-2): EAGVVQSPRYKIIEKKQPVAFWCNPISGHNTLYWYLQNLGQGPELLIRYENEEAVDDSQLPKDRFSAERLKGVDSTLKIQPAELGDSAVYLCASSTETGLYGYTFGSGTRLTVV.

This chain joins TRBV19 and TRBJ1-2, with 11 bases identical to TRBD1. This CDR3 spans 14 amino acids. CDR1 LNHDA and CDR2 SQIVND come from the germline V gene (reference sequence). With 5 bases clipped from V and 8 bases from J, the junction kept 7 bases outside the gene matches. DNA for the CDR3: TGTGCCAGTAGTTTGGACAGGGGGCGTGAAGGCTACACCTTC. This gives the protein CASSLDRGREGYTF. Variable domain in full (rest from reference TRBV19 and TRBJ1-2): DGGITQSPKYLFRKEGQNVTLSCEQNLNHDAMYWYRQDPGQGLRLIYYSQIVNDFQKGDIAEGYSVSREKKESFPLTVTSAQKNPTAFYLCASSLDRGREGYTFGSGTRLTVV.

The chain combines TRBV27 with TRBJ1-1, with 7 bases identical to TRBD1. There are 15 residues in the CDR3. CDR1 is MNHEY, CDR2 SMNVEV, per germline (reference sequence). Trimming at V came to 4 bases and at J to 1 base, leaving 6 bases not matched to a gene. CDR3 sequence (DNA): TGTGCCAGCAGTTCCGGTGGGACAGCGAACACTGAAGCTTTCTTT. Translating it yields CASSSGGTANTEAFF.

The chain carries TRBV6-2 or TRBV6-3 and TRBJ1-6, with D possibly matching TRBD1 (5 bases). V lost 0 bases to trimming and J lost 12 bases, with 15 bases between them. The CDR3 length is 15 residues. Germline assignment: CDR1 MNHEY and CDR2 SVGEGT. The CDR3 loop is CASSYSLTALEPLHF. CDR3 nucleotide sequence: TGTGCCAGCAGTTACTCCTTGACAGCGCTTGAACCCCTCCACTTT.

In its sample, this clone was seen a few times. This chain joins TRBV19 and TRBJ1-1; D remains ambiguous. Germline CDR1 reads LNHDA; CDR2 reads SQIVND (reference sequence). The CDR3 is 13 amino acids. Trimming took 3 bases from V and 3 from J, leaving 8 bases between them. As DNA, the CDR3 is TGTGCCAGTAGTATCCTCCGGGACACTGAAGCTTTCTTT. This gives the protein CASSILRDTEAFF.

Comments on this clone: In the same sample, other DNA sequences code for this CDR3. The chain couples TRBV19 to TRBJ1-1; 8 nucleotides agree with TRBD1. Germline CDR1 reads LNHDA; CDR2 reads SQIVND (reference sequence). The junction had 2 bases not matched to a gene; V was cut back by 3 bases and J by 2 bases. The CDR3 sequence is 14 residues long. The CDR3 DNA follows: TGTGCCAGTAGTATCGGACAGGGAAACACTGAAGCTTTCTTT. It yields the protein CASSIGQGNTEAFF.

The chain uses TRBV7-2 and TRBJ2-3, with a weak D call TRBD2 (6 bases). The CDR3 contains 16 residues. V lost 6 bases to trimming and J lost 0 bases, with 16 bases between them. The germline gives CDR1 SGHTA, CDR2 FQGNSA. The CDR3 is CASRSRPGRSTDTQYF. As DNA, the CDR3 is TGTGCCAGCAGGTCTCGCCCAGGGAGGAGCACAGATACGCAGTATTTT.

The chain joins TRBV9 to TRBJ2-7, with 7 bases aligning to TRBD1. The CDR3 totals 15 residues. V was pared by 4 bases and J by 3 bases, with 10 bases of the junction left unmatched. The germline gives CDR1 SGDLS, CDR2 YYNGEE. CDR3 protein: CASSPRGTVYYEQYF. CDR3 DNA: TGTGCCAGCAGCCCCAGAGGGACAGTCTACTACGAGCAGTACTTC.

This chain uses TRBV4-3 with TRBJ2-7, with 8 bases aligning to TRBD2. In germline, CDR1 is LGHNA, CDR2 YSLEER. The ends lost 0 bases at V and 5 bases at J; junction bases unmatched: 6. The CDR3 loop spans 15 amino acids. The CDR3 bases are TGCGCCAGCAGCCAAGAACTCGGGACTAGAAACGAGCAGTACTTC. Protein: CASSQELGTRNEQYF.

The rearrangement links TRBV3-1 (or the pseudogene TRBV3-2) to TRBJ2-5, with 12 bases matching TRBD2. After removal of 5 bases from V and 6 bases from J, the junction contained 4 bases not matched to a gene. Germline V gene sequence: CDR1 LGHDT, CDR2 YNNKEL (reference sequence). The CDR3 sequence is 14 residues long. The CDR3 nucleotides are TGTGCCAGCAGCAGACTAGCGGGGGTGAAGACCCAGTACTTC. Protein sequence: CASSRLAGVKTQYF.

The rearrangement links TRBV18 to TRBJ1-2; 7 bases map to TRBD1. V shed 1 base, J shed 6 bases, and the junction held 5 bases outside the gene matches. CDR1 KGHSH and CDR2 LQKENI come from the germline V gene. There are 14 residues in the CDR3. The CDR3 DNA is TGTGCCAGCTCACCACTGGACAGGTTGGATGGCTACACCTTC. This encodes CASSPLDRLDGYTF.

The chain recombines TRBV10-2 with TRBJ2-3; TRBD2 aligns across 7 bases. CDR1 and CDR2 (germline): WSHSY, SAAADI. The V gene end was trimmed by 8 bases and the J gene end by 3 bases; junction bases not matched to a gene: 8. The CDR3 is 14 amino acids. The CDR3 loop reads CASARGTTTDTQYF. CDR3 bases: TGCGCCAGCGCCCGAGGGACTACAACAGATACGCAGTATTTT.

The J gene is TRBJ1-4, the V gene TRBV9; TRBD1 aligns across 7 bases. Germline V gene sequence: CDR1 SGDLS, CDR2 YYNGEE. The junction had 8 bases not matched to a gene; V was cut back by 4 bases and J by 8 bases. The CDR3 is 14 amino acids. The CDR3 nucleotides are TGTGCCAGCAGCCCAGGGGCAGGGGGGGAAAAACTGTTTTTT. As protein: CASSPGAGGEKLFF.

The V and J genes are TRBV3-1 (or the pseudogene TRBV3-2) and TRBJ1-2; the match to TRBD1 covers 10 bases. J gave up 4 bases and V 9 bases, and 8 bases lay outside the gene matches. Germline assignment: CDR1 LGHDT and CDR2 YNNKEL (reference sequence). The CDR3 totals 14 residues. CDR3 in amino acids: CARTGDRGLYGYTF. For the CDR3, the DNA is TGTGCCAGAACGGGGGACAGGGGTCTCTATGGCTACACCTTC.

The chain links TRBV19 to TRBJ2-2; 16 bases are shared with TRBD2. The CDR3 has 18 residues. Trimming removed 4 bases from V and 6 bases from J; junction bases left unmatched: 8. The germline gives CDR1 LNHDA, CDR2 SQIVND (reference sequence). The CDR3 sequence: CASSTGLAGGLSAGELFF. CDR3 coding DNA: TGTGCCAGTAGTACGGGACTAGCGGGGGGGCTTTCTGCCGGGGAGCTGTTTTTT.

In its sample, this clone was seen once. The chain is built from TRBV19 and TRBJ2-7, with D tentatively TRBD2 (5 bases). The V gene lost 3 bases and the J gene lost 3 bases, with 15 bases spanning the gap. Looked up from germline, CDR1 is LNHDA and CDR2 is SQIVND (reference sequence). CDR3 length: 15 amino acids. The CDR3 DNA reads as TGTGCCAGTAGTATCCTTGAGACTAAGAACTACGAGCAGTACTTC. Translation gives CASSILETKNYEQYF.

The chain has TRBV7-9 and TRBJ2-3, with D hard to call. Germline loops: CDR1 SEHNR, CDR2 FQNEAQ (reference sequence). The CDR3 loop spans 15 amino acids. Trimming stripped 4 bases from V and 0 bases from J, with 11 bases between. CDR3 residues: CASSSQKDSTDTQYF. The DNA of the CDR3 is TGTGCCAGCAGCTCCCAGAAAGATAGCACAGATACGCAGTATTTT.

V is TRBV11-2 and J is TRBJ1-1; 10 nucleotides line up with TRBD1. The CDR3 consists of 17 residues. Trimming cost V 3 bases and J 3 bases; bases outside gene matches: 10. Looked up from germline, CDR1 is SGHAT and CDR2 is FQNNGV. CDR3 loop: CASSFYTGQGGDTEAFF. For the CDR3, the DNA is TGTGCCAGCAGCTTTTACACAGGACAGGGGGGCGACACTGAAGCTTTCTTT.

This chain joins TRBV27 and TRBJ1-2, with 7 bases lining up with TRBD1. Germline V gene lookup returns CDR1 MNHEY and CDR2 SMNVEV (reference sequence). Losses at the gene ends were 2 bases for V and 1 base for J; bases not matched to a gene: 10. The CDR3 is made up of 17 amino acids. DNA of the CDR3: TGTGCCAGCAGTTTACTGGGACAGCAGAGAAGTAACTATGGCTACACCTTC. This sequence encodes CASSLLGQQRSNYGYTF.